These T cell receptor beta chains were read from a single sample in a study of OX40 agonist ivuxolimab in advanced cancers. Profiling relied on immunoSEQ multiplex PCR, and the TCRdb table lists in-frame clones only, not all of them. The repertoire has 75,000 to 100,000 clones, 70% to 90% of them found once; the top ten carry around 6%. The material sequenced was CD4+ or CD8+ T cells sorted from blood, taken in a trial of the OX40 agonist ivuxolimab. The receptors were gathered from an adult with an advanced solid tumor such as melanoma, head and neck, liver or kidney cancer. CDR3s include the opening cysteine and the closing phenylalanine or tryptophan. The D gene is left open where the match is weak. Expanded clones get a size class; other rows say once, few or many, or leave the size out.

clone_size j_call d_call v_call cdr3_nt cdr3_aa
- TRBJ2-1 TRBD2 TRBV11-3 TGTGCCAGCAGCATAACGGGACTAGCGAGTGAGCAGTTCTTC CASSITGLASEQFF
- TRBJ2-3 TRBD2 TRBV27 TGTGCCAGCAGTACTAGCGCTGGCACAGATACGCAGTATTTT CASSTSAGTDTQYF
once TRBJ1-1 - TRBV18 TGTGCCAGCTCCTCTAGTGACACTGAAGCTTTCTTT CASSSSDTEAFF
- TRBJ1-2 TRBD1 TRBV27 TGTGCCAGCGCGAACAGGGGAGACTATGGCTACACCTTC CASANRGDYGYTF
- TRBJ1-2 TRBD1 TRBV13 TGTGCCAGCAGGCAAACACAGGGGGCGAGGAACTATGGCTACACCTTC CASRQTQGARNYGYTF
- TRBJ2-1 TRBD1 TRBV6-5 TGTGCCAGCAGTGCGCCGGGACAGGGAAACAATGAGCAGTTCTTC CASSAPGQGNNEQFF
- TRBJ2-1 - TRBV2 TGTGCCAGCATGAGGGCAGTCTACAATGAGCAGTTCTTC CASMRAVYNEQFF
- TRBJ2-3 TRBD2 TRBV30 TGTGCCTGGAGTGGGGGGGGACTAGCGGTGACAGATACGCAGTATTTT CAWSGGGLAVTDTQYF
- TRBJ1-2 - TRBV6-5 TGTGCCAGCAGTTATTTTTTTCAGGGTAACGGTGGCTACACCTTC CASSYFFQGNGGYTF
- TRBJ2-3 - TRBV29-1 TGCAGTACCTTATTCCAGATTTCAGATACGCAGTATTTT CSTLFQISDTQYF
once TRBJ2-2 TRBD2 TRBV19 TGTGCCAGTAGTCGGGGACTAGCGGGAGGACTCTTAAACACCGGGGAGCTGTTTTTT CASSRGLAGGLLNTGELFF
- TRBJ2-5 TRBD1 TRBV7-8 TGTGCCAGCAGCAACCGGGACAGGTTCCAAGAGACCCAGTACTTC CASSNRDRFQETQYF
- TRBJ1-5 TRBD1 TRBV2 TGTGCCAGCAGTGTCGGACAGGACCCCGGTCAGCCCCAGCATTTT CASSVGQDPGQPQHF
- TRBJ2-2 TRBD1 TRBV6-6 TGTGCCAGCAATCAATACGGGACAGGGAACACCGGGGAGCTGTTTTTT CASNQYGTGNTGELFF
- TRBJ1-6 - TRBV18 TGTGCCAGCTCAAAAACGGGCGACTCCCCGAATTCACCCCTCCACTTT CASSKTGDSPNSPLHF
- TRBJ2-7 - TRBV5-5 TGTGCCAGCAGCTCCCGAGGGGTTGGGGGCAATCTCTACGAGCAGTACTTC CASSSRGVGGNLYEQYF
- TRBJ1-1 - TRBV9 TGTGCCAGCAGCCCCACAGGGATACTCGCTGAAGCTTTCTTT CASSPTGILAEAFF
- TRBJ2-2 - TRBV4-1 TGCGCCAGCAGCCACCCATGGGACCGAGAACACCGGGGAGCTGTTTTT CASSHPWDREHRGAVF
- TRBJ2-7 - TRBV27 TGTGCCAGCAGTTCGGGCAGGGCAATCTCCTACGAGCAGTACTTC CASSSGRAISYEQYF
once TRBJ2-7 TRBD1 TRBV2 TGTGCCAGCAGTGCTAACGGACAGGGGATCGAGCAGTACTTC CASSANGQGIEQYF